This T cell receptor beta chain is from a study of tumor-infiltrating lymphocytes in localized non-small cell lung cancer. The wider study: Patients included smokers and never-smokers with various histologies, some sampled after neoadjuvant chemotherapy. Study results and limitations: Each assay used a separate piece of the same tissue.

Germline-derived CDR1 and CDR2 are SQVTM and ANQGSEA. The V and J ends lost 7 bases and 2 bases respectively, with 8 bases between them. The CDR3 spans 12 residues. Turning to this clone: The antigen remains undetermined.

TCRdb's table, derived via immunoSEQ multiplex PCR, lists solely in-frame clones and lacks some. The repertoire includes approximately 17,000 clones, about three quarters of them detected once, and 4.3% sits in the top ten. This receptor was obtained from a human donor with non-small cell lung cancer. The rearrangement links TRBV29-1 to TRBJ2-2; either TRBD1 or TRBD2 may fit D (5 bases each). Sample: lung tumor tissue. Here the CDR3 DNA reads TGCAGCGGGGACGTTAACACCGGGGAGCTGTTTTTT. Residues: CSGDVNTGELFF.